What follows describes a single TCR beta chain. Measured with immunoSEQ multiplex PCR; TCRdb has only the in-frame clones, and not every one. The table has about 130,000 clones, about 92% seen once. In germline, CDR1 is SGDLS, CDR2 YYNGEE. J was trimmed by 3 bases and V by 4 bases; bases with no gene match: 3. CDR3 size: 13 residues. This specimen belongs to a study of OX40 agonist ivuxolimab in advanced cancers. The source material was CD4+ or CD8+ T cells sorted from blood, sampled in a trial of the OX40 agonist ivuxolimab. The source is an adult with an advanced solid tumor such as melanoma, head and neck, liver or kidney cancer. This chain uses TRBV9 with TRBJ1-1; TRBD1 matches 7 bases. This chain's CDR3 is CASSKTGDTEAFF. The CDR3 coding sequence is TGTGCCAGCAGCAAAACAGGGGACACTGAAGCTTTCTTT.